The rows below give T cell receptor beta chains drawn from one sample of a study of CD8 T cells in ankylosing spondylitis. TCRdb ran MiXCR on the 5' RACE reads and lists one entry per CDR3 protein. The sample has 80,000 to 100,000 distinct CDR3 sequences; 8% to 10% are singletons. Sequencing input: blood, either unsorted or a sorted T cell fraction (not recorded which). The receptors shown here come from a male donor with ankylosing spondylitis or in good health (not recorded which). CDR3s leave out the opening cysteine and the closing phenylalanine or tryptophan. The size of a clone is reported for some rows only, either as once, few or many, or as a class for expanded clones.

CDR3	V	size	J
AWSEGSLSYNEQF	TRBV30	many	TRBJ2-1
SAEEYNEQF	TRBV29-1	many	TRBJ2-1
ASSRQGDTGELF	TRBV7-9	NA	TRBJ2-2
SVEDQWGEPQH	TRBV29-1	many	TRBJ1-5
ASSSYETGIEETQY	TRBV5-1	few	TRBJ2-5
ASSLLQASSYNEQF	TRBV7-6	few	TRBJ2-1
ASRRAGGSYEQY	TRBV27	many	TRBJ2-7
ASSLLSGRGTGELF	TRBV5-6	NA	TRBJ2-2
ASSLGGAGELF	TRBV7-6	few	TRBJ1-4
ASSYEVTVREAF	TRBV6-2/TRBV6-3	many	TRBJ1-1
ASSSGSPYGYT	TRBV7-3	many	TRBJ1-2
ASSLTPGVGDNEQF	TRBV11-3	NA	TRBJ2-1
ASSQVGSPRTEAF	TRBV4-1	many	TRBJ1-1
ASSSGPGISEKLF	TRBV7-6	few	TRBJ1-4
ASSGVTGELF	TRBV9	many	TRBJ2-2
ASSLGGTSTEAF	TRBV7-2	NA	TRBJ1-1
ASEGTGGNGYT	TRBV12-5	few	TRBJ1-2
ASSSLLTGGGIEQF	TRBV7-2	many	TRBJ2-1
ASSLAESNTEAF	TRBV5-1	NA	TRBJ1-1
SATGLAGGTEQF	TRBV20-1	many	TRBJ2-1
ASSLRWGQPQH	TRBV7-2	many	TRBJ1-5
ASSSDGSSTGELF	TRBV7-2	NA	TRBJ2-2
ASSYPTFDYEQY	TRBV6-2/TRBV6-3	NA	TRBJ2-7
SARAPSGGSYEQY	TRBV20-1	many	TRBJ2-7
SARDPDRGYEQY	TRBV20-1	many	TRBJ2-7
SVEITGTGQETQY	TRBV29-1	many	TRBJ2-5
ASSLAIAPSYNEQF	TRBV5-1	few	TRBJ2-1
ASTRDTLNEQF	TRBV12-3/TRBV12-4	many	TRBJ2-1
ATSEAQGNADTQY	TRBV24-1	many	TRBJ2-3
ASSRGLTNEQF	TRBV3-1	many	TRBJ2-1
ASSYSRGSVAF	TRBV6-2/TRBV6-3	NA	TRBJ1-1
ASSRLGGRNTIY	TRBV11-2	few	TRBJ1-3
AWSGGNLNQPQH	TRBV30	many	TRBJ1-5
ASSPPGPRSRTQY	TRBV5-1	many	TRBJ2-3
AINPRGSGDTQY	TRBV2	many	TRBJ2-3
SAHTRDYEYEQY	TRBV20-1	few	TRBJ2-7
ASHTGQGKYGYT	TRBV6-1	many	TRBJ1-2
SARDLLGVSETQY	TRBV20-1	many	TRBJ2-5
ASSPPDSPYEQY	TRBV7-9	few	TRBJ2-7
ASSSLEGGNIQY	TRBV11-1	many	TRBJ2-4
ASSFSDYNEQF	TRBV6-2/TRBV6-3	many	TRBJ2-1
ASSMLAGNSYNEQF	TRBV11-2	few	TRBJ2-1
AISAGGQSSYNEQF	TRBV10-3	many	TRBJ2-1
ASSDRGLYGYT	TRBV25-1	many	TRBJ1-2
ASSQDAADDEAF	TRBV14	many	TRBJ1-1
ASSLWDTNSPLH	TRBV27	many	TRBJ1-6
ASTLTAGEIGAF	TRBV12-3/TRBV12-4	NA	TRBJ1-1
ASTSGTVNTGELF	TRBV7-2	few	TRBJ2-2
ASSMNSGQYSNQPQH	TRBV7-2	few	TRBJ1-5
ASSRSGDSYEQY	TRBV19	few	TRBJ2-7
SAWEGLNYGYT	TRBV20-1	many	TRBJ1-2
ASSLAAGLYNEQF	TRBV7-2	many	TRBJ2-1
ASSPTVLNTEAF	TRBV5-5	many	TRBJ1-1
ASSLQGTVNIQY	TRBV5-1	NA	TRBJ2-4
SVEIRGNRNYGYT	TRBV29-1	many	TRBJ1-2